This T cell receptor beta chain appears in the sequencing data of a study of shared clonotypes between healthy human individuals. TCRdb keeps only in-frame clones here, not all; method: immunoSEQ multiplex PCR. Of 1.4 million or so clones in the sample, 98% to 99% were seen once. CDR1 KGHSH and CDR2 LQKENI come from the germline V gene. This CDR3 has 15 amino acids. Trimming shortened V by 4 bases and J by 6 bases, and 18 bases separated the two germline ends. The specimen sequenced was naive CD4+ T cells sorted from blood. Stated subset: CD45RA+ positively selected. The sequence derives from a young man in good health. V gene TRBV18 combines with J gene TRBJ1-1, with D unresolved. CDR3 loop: CASSRGIADSSEAFF. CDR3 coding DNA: TGTGCCAGCTCACGAGGGATTGCTGATTCTTCTGAAGCTTTCTTT.